A selection of T cell receptor beta chains follows, all from one sample in a study of blood T cells in healthy people across ages. MiXCR, applied by TCRdb to the 5' RACE reads, yields one record per CDR3 protein. The table shows fewer than 2,000,000 distinct CDR3 sequences, with more than 35% occurring only once. The sample taken for sequencing was blood. The receptor set was obtained from a human donor in good health. CDR3s include the opening cysteine and the closing phenylalanine or tryptophan. A D gene is named only where the DNA matches it firmly. A clone size is listed for some rows: how often the clone was seen (once, few, many), or a class if it is expanded.

TRBJ2-3	TRBV5-1	NA	NA	TGCGCCAGCAGCTCCCCCCCCGGCCCAGATACGCAGTATTTT	CASSSPPGPDTQYF
TRBJ1-2	TRBV7-2	TRBD1	NA	TGTGCCAGCAGCCTCGGGACAGGGGCCGACTCTAACTATGGCTACACCTTC	CASSLGTGADSNYGYTF
TRBJ1-1	TRBV6-5	TRBD1	NA	TGTGCCAGCAGTTACACTGGGACAGGGGTCACTGAAGCTTTCTTT	CASSYTGTGVTEAFF
TRBJ1-2	TRBV4-3	NA	NA	TGCGCCAGCAGCCCCAATACAGGGTTTAATGGCTACACCTTC	CASSPNTGFNGYTF
TRBJ1-2	TRBV7-6	NA	NA	TGTGCCAGCAGCGAAAGGGGAGGGGGCTACACCTTC	CASSERGGGYTF
TRBJ2-3	TRBV4-3	TRBD2	NA	TGCGCCAGCAGCCAAGATCCTGGGACTAGCTCAGATACGCAGTATTTT	CASSQDPGTSSDTQYF
TRBJ2-7	TRBV7-2	TRBD2	NA	TGTGCCAGCAGCTTAGATGCACTAGCGGGGTTCTCCGAGCAGTACTTC	CASSLDALAGFSEQYF
TRBJ1-1	TRBV7-2	NA	few	TGTGCCAGCAGCTTACTGTTCGGGGAGGGAGGTACTGAAGCTTTCTTT	CASSLLFGEGGTEAFF
TRBJ1-4	TRBV12-3/TRBV12-4	NA	NA	TGTGCCAGCAGTTTACTGCAGAATACTAATGAAAAACTGTTTTTT	CASSLLQNTNEKLFF
TRBJ2-5	TRBV20-1	NA	NA	TGCAGTGCCAGGGTTCCTCCGCGGGGGCTGGAAGAGACCCAGTACTTC	CSARVPPRGLEETQYF
TRBJ2-4	TRBV6-5	TRBD2	NA	TGTGCCGGCAGCCCCGGACTAGTGGGGGCCAAAAACATTCAGTACTTC	CAGSPGLVGAKNIQYF
TRBJ1-5	TRBV15	NA	NA	TGTGCCACCAGCGTAGAAAGCAATCAGCCCCAGCATTTT	CATSVESNQPQHF
TRBJ2-7	TRBV2	NA	many	TGTGCCAGCAGTTTCGACAGGAACGAGCAGTACTTC	CASSFDRNEQYF
TRBJ2-5	TRBV5-1	NA	NA	TGCGCCAGCAGCTTGGCCCCCAAGGCGGAGACCCAGTACTTC	CASSLAPKAETQYF
TRBJ1-2	TRBV24-1	TRBD1	few	TGTGCCACCAGTGATTGGGACCAGGGGGTCGCTGGCTACACCTTC	CATSDWDQGVAGYTF
TRBJ2-3	TRBV15	TRBD2	NA	TGTGCCATCTCACTAGCGGGGTTCACAGATACGCAGTATTTT	CAISLAGFTDTQYF
TRBJ1-1	TRBV7-2	NA	many	TGTGCCAGCAGCTCCCACCGCGTGACAGCTGAAGCTTTCTTT	CASSSHRVTAEAFF
TRBJ2-7	TRBV7-2	NA	NA	TGTGCCAGCAGCTTAGAATACCGATACGAGCAGTACTTC	CASSLEYRYEQYF